One TCR beta chain is described in this entry. Its specificity is unknown. The data are from a study of T cell responses to AZD1222 COVID-19 vaccine. V was trimmed by 0 bases and J by 6 bases, leaving 8 bases between them. The CDR3 runs 13 residues. Germline V gene lookup returns CDR1 GTSNPN and CDR2 SVGIG (reference sequence). Whole-study results and caveats: The donor group comprised mostly white British people and more females; the analysis possibly underestimated clonal diversity.

The protocol was immunoSEQ multiplex PCR, while the TCRdb copy is restricted to in-frame clones and leaves out a portion. The sample yields about 170,000 clones, roughly 92% seen once. This chain joins TRBV30 and TRBJ2-2; D unresolved. The sequenced sample was peripheral blood, obtained on day 0 of AZD1222 vaccination. The sequence was collected from an adult in good health. CDR3 DNA sequence: TGTGCCTGGAGTGTACGTTTTCCCGGGGAGCTGTTTTTT. Translated, it gives CAWSVRFPGELFF.